This TCR beta chain comes out of a study of PD-1 blockade in classical Hodgkin lymphoma. Time point of the sample: cycle 4 day 1 (C4D1), after around six weeks of nivolumab. With no exception, relapse followed autologous stem cell transplantation in all patients, and brentuximab vedotin exposure varied. From thawed PBMCs, CD4+ T cells were purified using magnetic negative selection. Data came from immunoSEQ multiplex PCR; TCRdb stores just in-frame clones and leaves some out. Here the sample spans 25,000 to 35,000 clones, roughly 80% being singletons. Looked up from germline, CDR1 is LNHNV and CDR2 is YYDKDF (reference sequence). This CDR3 has 15 amino acids. Deletions cut 1 base from V and 5 bases from J, with 15 bases between.

The V and J genes are TRBV15 and TRBJ2-7, with D tentatively TRBD1 or TRBD2 (5 bases each). Sequences were derived from CD4+ T cells from blood, sampled before the fourth cycle of nivolumab. This sequence originates from a human donor with classical Hodgkin lymphoma. This CDR3 is CATSRGDRIRNEQYF. CDR3 DNA sequence: TGTGCCACCAGCAGAGGGGACCGTATAAGGAACGAGCAGTACTTC.